A single T cell receptor (beta chain) is shown here with its context. What it binds is not known. In germline, CDR1 is SGHTA, CDR2 FQGNSA. The CDR3 is made up of 13 amino acids. V was trimmed by 5 bases and J by 1 base, leaving 8 bases between them. The sample is drawn from a study of OX40 agonist ivuxolimab in advanced cancers. Study in general: The dose-escalation group included hepatocellular carcinoma, melanoma, renal cell carcinoma and head and neck cancer. Participants averaged about 66 years of age (range 23 to 79) and were around 80% male. Findings and caveats of the study: CD8+ T cells were the subset that, on average, had more expanded clones than CD4+.

Generated by immunoSEQ multiplex PCR, the TCRdb table keeps only in-frame clones and is missing some. Of 65,000 to 100,000 clones listed, around nine tenths are singletons. Autoimmune disease history or systemic immunosuppression disqualified patients. This receptor was identified in an adult with an advanced solid tumor such as melanoma, head and neck, liver or kidney cancer. V is TRBV7-2 and J is TRBJ1-1; D call uncertain. The source material was CD4+ or CD8+ T cells sorted from blood, sampled in a trial of the OX40 agonist ivuxolimab. CDR3 sequence: CASSVTENTEAFF. As DNA, the CDR3 is TGTGCCAGCAGCGTAACAGAGAACACTGAAGCTTTCTTT. The variable domain in full, completed from reference TRBV7-2 and TRBJ1-1, reads GAGVSQSPSNKVTEKGKDVELRCDPISGHTALYWYRQSLGQGLEFLIYFQGNSAPDKSGLPSDRFSAERTGGSVSTLTIQRTQQEDSAVYLCASSVTENTEAFFGQGTRLTVV.